The T cell receptor (beta chain) under discussion was sequenced for a study of lymphopenia after photon versus proton radiotherapy. There are 15 residues in the CDR3. V was pared by 5 bases and J by 2 bases, with 7 bases of the junction left unmatched. Germline loops: CDR1 SGHNT, CDR2 YYREEE (reference sequence). Profiled with immunoSEQ multiplex PCR; TCRdb holds only in-frame clones, not every one. The sample holds tens of thousands of clones, 86% seen once. The chain carries TRBV5-4 and TRBJ2-5; TRBD2 agrees at 9 bases. The material sequenced was peripheral blood, taken from a patient treated with proton-based radiotherapy. This receptor was obtained from a woman in her seventies with pancreatic cancer. Some clones in this sample may be carry-over from other donors' samples. CDR3 loop: CASRPTSGLQETQYF. The CDR3 region has the DNA TGTGCCAGCAGACCGACTAGCGGACTTCAAGAGACCCAGTACTTC.